Each of the 3 T cell receptor beta chains below was sequenced from the same sample in a study of response to subunit inactivated influenza vaccine (dated by TCRdb to the late 2010s). Library preparation used RT-PCR. TCRdb records Illumina HiSeq 2500 as the sequencer. TCRdb passed the public sequencing reads through fastp at Q25 and MiXCR, retaining productive beta sequences. Under each unique CDR3 protein, matching rows form one entry showing the most common genes and DNA. Within this sample are more than 700,000 distinct CDR3 sequences, with 21% of them counted one time only. Jointly, the top ten make up 9.5% to 13% of the sample. The starting material was PBMCs from blood, obtained 4 to 6 days after vaccination. All receptors come from a man in his fifties or sixties who received an inactivated influenza vaccine. Donor details come from another sample of the same person, matched by shared clones.

This chain connects TRBV15 to TRBJ2-7; 7 bases fit TRBD1. J lost 0 bases, V lost 0 bases, and 5 bases had no gene match. The CDR3 consists of 16 residues. The germline V gene encodes CDR1 LNHNV and CDR2 YYDKDF (reference sequence). The CDR3 here is CATSRDTGAYSYEQYF. The CDR3 region has the DNA TGTGCCACCAGCAGAGATACAGGGGCCTACTCCTACGAGCAGTACTTC. Drawing the rest from reference TRBV15 and TRBJ2-7, the complete variable domain is DAMVIQNPRYQVTQFGKPVTLSCSQTLNHNVMYWYQQKSSQAPKLLFHYYDKDFNNEADTPDNFQSRRPNTSFCFLDIRSPGLGDTAMYLCATSRDTGAYSYEQYFGPGTRLTVT.

CDR3 in DNA: TGTGCCAGCAGTCTAAGGACAGATCAGCCCCAGCATTTT. It encodes CASSLRTDQPQHF. This chain links TRBV6-2 or TRBV6-3 with TRBJ1-5; tentative D call: TRBD1 (6 bases). The CDR3 consists of 13 residues. Deletions cut 5 bases from V and 5 bases from J, with 10 bases between. From germline, CDR1 is MNHEY and CDR2 SVGEGT.

The CDR3 nucleotides read TGTGCCAGCAGTCACTTAGCGGGAGGTTGGTTCTTC. Its protein product is CASSHLAGGWFF. The chain recombines TRBV27 with TRBJ2-1; 10 nucleotides align to TRBD2. The J segment lost 15 bases and the V segment lost 5 bases, leaving 7 bases of the junction unmatched. Germline CDR1 is MNHEY and CDR2 is SMNVEV (reference sequence). CDR3 length equals 12 residues.